The 7 T cell receptor beta chains in this list originate from one sample, sequenced in a study of shared T cell receptors in the human thymus. The method was immunoSEQ multiplex PCR; TCRdb's version includes in-frame clones alone and lacks a portion of them. Among approximately 490,000 clones, around 78% were seen once, and the ten largest hold about 0.013%. The same sample was also used in a study of human thymus T cells.

Sequences were obtained from thymocytes. The receptors were sampled from a boy younger than two with a congenital heart defect.

This clone was counted a few times. The chain has TRBV28 and TRBJ2-7; 12 positions match TRBD2. The CDR3 is 15 residues long. The V gene's germline CDR1 is MDHEN and CDR2 SYDVKM. Trimming took 3 bases from V and 7 from J; bases not matched to a gene: 7. The CDR3 DNA reads TGTGCCAGCAGTTTGGAAGGACTAGCGGGGTGGGAGCAGTACTTC. It encodes CASSLEGLAGWEQYF.

In its sample, this clone was seen once. The chain combines TRBV4-2 with TRBJ2-1; no firm D call. The CDR3 covers 17 residues. In germline, CDR1 is LGHNA, CDR2 YNFKEQ. V lost 1 base, J lost 0 bases, and 13 bases lay in between. CDR3 bases: TGTGCCAGCAGCCAAGCTACGGTCGAGCGCTCCTACAATGAGCAGTTCTTC. Translating it yields CASSQATVERSYNEQFF.

The rearrangement uses TRBV4-2 and TRBJ2-5; 7 bases align to TRBD2. The germline gives CDR1 LGHNA, CDR2 YNFKEQ. The CDR3 is made up of 14 amino acids. Losses at the gene ends were 3 bases for V and 3 bases for J; bases not matched to a gene: 4. The CDR3 DNA is TGTGCCAGCAGCCATCAGGGACTAAAAGAGACCCAGTACTTC. It yields the protein CASSHQGLKETQYF.

The sample holds a few counts of this clone. V and J are TRBV5-1 and TRBJ2-3; TRBD2 matches 15 bases. The CDR3 is 17 amino acids. Germline CDR1 SGHRS, CDR2 YFSETQ. After removal of 2 bases from V and 4 bases from J, the junction contained 5 bases not matched to a gene. CDR3 region: CASSFGLAGGPPDTQYF. The CDR3 coding sequence is TGCGCCAGCAGCTTCGGACTAGCGGGAGGGCCCCCAGATACGCAGTATTTT.

The J gene is TRBJ1-1, the V gene TRBV10-3; TRBD1 agrees at 7 bases. Germline values: CDR1 ENHRY, CDR2 SYGVKD. There are 16 residues in the CDR3. V was clipped by 2 bases and J by 0 bases; unmatched bases: 6. CDR3 coding DNA: TGTGCCATCAGTGAGGCCCGGACAGGAGTGAACACTGAAGCTTTCTTT. It specifies CAISEARTGVNTEAFF.

The CDR3 loop reads CASSSRTYSTDTQYF. In nucleotides, the CDR3 is TGTGCCAGCAGCTCGCGGACATATAGCACAGATACGCAGTATTTT. The rearrangement uses TRBV7-2 and TRBJ2-3, with D perhaps matching TRBD1 (5 bases). The germline gives CDR1 SGHTA, CDR2 FQGNSA. This CDR3 is 15 amino acids long. Trimming removed 4 bases from V and 0 bases from J, with 11 bases in between.

CDR3 sequence (DNA): TGTGCCAGCAGCAGGTTTGAAAGTGGAAGGATGTACAATGAGCAGTTCTTC. Its protein product is CASSRFESGRMYNEQFF. The V and J genes are TRBV2 and TRBJ2-1, with no clear D. The germline V gene has CDR1 SNHLY and CDR2 FYNNEI. Trimming took 6 bases from V and 4 from J, leaving 22 bases between them. The CDR3 spans 17 residues.